This TCR beta chain was sequenced for a study of technical replicates of blood from several donors. Repertoires were generated with immunoSEQ multiplex PCR, while TCRdb's copy carries only in-frame clones and drops some. The sample includes roughly 82,000 clones, approximately 90% of them seen just once. With 6 bases removed from V and 0 bases from J, the gap between germline ends came to 24 bases. Germline values: CDR1 MDHEN, CDR2 SYDVKM. This CDR3 is 19 amino acids long. This clonotype was sampled from a human donor in good health. This chain joins TRBV28 and TRBJ1-5; TRBD1 might be the D (6 bases). What was sequenced was T cells isolated from PBMCs. CDR3 bases: TGTGCCAGCAGGACACCGGGACACGGACCAGAGACTAGCAATCAGCCCCAGCATTTT. This sequence encodes CASRTPGHGPETSNQPQHF.